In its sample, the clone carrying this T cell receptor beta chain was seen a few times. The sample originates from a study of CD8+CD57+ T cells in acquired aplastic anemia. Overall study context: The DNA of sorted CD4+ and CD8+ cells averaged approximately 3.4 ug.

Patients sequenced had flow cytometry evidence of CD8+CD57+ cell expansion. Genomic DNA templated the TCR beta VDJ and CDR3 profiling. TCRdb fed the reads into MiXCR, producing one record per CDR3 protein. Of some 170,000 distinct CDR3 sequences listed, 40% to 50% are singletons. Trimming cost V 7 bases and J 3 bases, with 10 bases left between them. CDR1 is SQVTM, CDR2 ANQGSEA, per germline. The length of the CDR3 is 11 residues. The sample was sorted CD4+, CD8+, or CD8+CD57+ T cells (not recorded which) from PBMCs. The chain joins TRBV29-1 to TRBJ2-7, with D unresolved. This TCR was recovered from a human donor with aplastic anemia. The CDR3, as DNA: TGCAGCGCCCCCCCCCGCTACGAGCAGTACTTC. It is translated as CSAPPRYEQYF.